This TCR beta chain was observed in a study of blood T cell repertoires in COVID-19. Study-wide context: Researchers got acute and convalescent COVID-19 samples from the United States, Italy and Spain. T cells, B-cell-depleted T cells, or PBMCs supplied cDNA or gDNA.

In the authors' workflow: Cell counts per sample came from amplifying reference gene primers. This table comes from immunoSEQ multiplex PCR, and its TCRdb copy is limited to in-frame clones, with some not included. V, J and clone size are those of that table, while D and trimming were read from the DNA. Seen here are 130,000 to 150,000 clones, roughly 84% observed once, and the top ten hold 5.5%. Clinical history reported by participants formed the basis on which cohorts were assigned. The clonotype was recovered from a man aged 35-49 years with acute COVID-19. The sequencing sample was made of PBMCs or T cells enriched from blood (not recorded which).

The CDR3 here is CASTNPGTAYEQYF. CDR3 nucleotides: TGTGCCAGCACTAACCCCGGGACAGCCTACGAGCAGTACTTC. V and J are TRBV28 and TRBJ2-7; 7 bases line up with TRBD1. The V segment lost 7 bases and the J segment 2 bases; nucleotides outside the gene matches: 8. The CDR3 runs to 14 residues. Germline assignment: CDR1 MDHEN and CDR2 SYDVKM.